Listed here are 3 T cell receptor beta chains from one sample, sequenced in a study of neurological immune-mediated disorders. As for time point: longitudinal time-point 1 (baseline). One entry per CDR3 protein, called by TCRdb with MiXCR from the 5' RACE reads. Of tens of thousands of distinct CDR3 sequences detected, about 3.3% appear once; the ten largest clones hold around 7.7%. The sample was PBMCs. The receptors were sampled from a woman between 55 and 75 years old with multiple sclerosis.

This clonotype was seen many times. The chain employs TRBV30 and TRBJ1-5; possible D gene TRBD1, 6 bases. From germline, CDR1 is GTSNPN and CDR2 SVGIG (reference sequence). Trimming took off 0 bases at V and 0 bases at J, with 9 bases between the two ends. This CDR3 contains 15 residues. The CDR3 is CAWSVGGNSNQPQHF. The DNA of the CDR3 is TGTGCCTGGAGTGTAGGGGGGAATAGCAATCAGCCCCAGCATTTT.

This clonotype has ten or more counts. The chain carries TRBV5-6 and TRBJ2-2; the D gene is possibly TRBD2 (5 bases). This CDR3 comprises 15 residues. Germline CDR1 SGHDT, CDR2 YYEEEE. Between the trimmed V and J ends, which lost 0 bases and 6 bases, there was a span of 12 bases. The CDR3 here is CASSLGMRAPGELFF. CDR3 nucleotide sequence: TGTGCCAGCAGCTTGGGCATGCGGGCTCCCGGGGAGCTGTTTTTT.

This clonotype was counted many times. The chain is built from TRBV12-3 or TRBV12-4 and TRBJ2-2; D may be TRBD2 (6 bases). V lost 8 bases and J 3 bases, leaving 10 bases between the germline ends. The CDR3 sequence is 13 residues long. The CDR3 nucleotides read TGTGCCAGCTGGGGGGATCACACCGGGGAGCTGTTTTTT. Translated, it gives CASWGDHTGELFF.